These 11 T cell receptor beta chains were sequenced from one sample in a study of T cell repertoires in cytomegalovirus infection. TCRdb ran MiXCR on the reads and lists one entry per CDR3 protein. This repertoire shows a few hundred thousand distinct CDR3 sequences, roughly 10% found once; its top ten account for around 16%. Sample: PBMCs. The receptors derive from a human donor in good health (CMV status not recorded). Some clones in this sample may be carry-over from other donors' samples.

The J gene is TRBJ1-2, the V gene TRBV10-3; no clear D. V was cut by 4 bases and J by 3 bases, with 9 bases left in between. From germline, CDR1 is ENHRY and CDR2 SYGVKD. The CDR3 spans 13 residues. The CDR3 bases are TGTGCCATCAGTGTTGAGGAGGACTATGGCTACACCTTC. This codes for CAISVEEDYGYTF.

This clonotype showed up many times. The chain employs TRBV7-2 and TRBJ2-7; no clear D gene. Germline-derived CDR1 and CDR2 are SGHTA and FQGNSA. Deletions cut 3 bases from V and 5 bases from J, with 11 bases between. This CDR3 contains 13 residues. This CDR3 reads CASSLYRQDEQYF. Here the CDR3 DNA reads TGTGCCAGCAGCTTGTATCGCCAGGACGAGCAGTACTTC.

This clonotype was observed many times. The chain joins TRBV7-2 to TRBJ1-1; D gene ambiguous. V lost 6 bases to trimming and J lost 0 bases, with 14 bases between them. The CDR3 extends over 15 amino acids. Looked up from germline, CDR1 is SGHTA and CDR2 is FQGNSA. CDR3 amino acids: CASRRFPALNTEAFF. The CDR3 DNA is TGTGCCAGCAGGCGTTTCCCGGCACTGAACACTGAAGCTTTCTTT. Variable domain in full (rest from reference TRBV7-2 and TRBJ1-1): GAGVSQSPSNKVTEKGKDVELRCDPISGHTALYWYRQSLGQGLEFLIYFQGNSAPDKSGLPSDRFSAERTGGSVSTLTIQRTQQEDSAVYLCASRRFPALNTEAFFGQGTRLTVV.

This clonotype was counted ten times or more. The DNA of the CDR3 is TGTGCCAGCAGCCCCAAACAGGGGGCGCGGGAGACCCAGTACTTC. Amino acid sequence: CASSPKQGARETQYF. The chain recombines TRBV7-2 with TRBJ2-5; TRBD1 matches at 9 bases. Looked up from germline, CDR1 is SGHTA and CDR2 is FQGNSA. V was pared by 5 bases and J by 5 bases, with 9 bases of the junction left unmatched. The CDR3 is 15 amino acids. Together with reference TRBV7-2 and TRBJ2-5, the CDR3 gives the full variable domain: GAGVSQSPSNKVTEKGKDVELRCDPISGHTALYWYRQSLGQGLEFLIYFQGNSAPDKSGLPSDRFSAERTGGSVSTLTIQRTQQEDSAVYLCASSPKQGARETQYFGPGTRLLVL.

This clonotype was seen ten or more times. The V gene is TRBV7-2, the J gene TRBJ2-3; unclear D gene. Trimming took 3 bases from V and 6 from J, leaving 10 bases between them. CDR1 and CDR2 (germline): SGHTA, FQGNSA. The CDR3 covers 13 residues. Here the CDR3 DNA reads TGTGCCAGCAGCTTCGGAACCTCGGATACGCAGTATTTT. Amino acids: CASSFGTSDTQYF.

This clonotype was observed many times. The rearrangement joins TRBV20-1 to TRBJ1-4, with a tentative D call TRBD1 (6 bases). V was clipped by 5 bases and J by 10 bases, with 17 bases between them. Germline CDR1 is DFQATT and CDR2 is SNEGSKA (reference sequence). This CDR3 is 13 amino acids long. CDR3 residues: CSALYRDRGKLFF. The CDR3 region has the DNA TGCAGTGCTTTATACAGGGATAGAGGAAAACTGTTTTTT.

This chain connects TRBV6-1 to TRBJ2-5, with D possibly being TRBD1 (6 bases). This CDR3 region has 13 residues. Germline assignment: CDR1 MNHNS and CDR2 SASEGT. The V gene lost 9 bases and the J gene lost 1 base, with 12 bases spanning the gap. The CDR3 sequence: CASGQNPQETQYF. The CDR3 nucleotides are TGTGCCAGTGGACAGAACCCCCAAGAGACCCAGTACTTC.

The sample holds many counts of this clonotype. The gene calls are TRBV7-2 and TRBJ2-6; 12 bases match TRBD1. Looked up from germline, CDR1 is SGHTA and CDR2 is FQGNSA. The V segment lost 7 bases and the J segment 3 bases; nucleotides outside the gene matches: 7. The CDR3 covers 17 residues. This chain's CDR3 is CASIPGQGASGANVLTF. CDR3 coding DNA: TGTGCCAGCATCCCGGGACAGGGGGCGAGTGGGGCCAACGTCCTGACTTTC.

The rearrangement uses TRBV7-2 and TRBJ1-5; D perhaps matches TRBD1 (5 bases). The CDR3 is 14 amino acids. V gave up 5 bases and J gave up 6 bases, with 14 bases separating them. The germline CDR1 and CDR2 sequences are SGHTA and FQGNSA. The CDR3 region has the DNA TGTGCCAGCAGCCAGCGGGGCTTCGGTCAGCCCCAGCATTTT. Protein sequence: CASSQRGFGQPQHF. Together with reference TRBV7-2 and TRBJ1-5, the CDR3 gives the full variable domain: GAGVSQSPSNKVTEKGKDVELRCDPISGHTALYWYRQSLGQGLEFLIYFQGNSAPDKSGLPSDRFSAERTGGSVSTLTIQRTQQEDSAVYLCASSQRGFGQPQHFGDGTRLSIL.

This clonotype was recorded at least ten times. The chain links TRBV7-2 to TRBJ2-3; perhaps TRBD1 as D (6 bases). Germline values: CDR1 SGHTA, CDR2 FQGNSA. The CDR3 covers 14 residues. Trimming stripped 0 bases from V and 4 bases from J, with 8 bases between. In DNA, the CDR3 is TGTGCCAGCAGCTTAGCGCAGGGGCCAGATACGCAGTATTTT. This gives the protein CASSLAQGPDTQYF. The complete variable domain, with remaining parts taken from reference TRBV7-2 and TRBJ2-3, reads GAGVSQSPSNKVTEKGKDVELRCDPISGHTALYWYRQSLGQGLEFLIYFQGNSAPDKSGLPSDRFSAERTGGSVSTLTIQRTQQEDSAVYLCASSLAQGPDTQYFGPGTRLTVL.

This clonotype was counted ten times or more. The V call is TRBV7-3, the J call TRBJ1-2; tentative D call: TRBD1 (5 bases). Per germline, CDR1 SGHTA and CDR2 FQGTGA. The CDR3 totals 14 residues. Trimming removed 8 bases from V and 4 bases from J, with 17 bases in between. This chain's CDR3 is CASGLGGSSYGYTF. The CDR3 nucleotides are TGTGCCAGCGGTCTGGGGGGATCGTCCTATGGCTACACCTTC.